Here is one T cell receptor (beta chain) with its context. Its target is not known. This sample was included in a study of blood T cells in healthy people across ages. Broader study findings: Per million T cells, TCR beta diversity dropped about linearly as age rose.

The length of the CDR3 is 14 residues. Trimming cost V 5 bases and J 7 bases; bases outside gene matches: 8. The germline V gene encodes CDR1 LGHNT and CDR2 FRNRAP. The donors, all healthy, were Caucasians living in Russia, aged about 6 to 90. Each donor supplied roughly 9.1 milliliters of peripheral blood. A second PCR of about 7 to 12 cycles used a sample-barcoded 5' primer and a J-beta primer mix. Every cDNA molecule bore a tag from a template-switch adaptor containing 12 random nucleotides. From the 5' RACE reads, TCRdb called clonotypes with MiXCR, one entry per CDR3 protein. Of just over 800,000 distinct CDR3 sequences detected, under 80% appear once; the ten largest clones hold 28%.

The receptor was isolated from a man aged 25 to 40 in good health. The rearrangement links TRBV12-5 to TRBJ1-1, with 9 bases lining up with TRBD1. Source material: blood. CDR3 coding DNA: TGTGCTAGTGGTACGACAGGGGGTCCGGGTGAAGCTTTCTTT. It is translated as CASGTTGGPGEAFF.